Listed below are T cell receptor beta chains from one sample, sequenced in a study of CD8+CD57+ T cells in acquired aplastic anemia. A single record per CDR3 protein comes from TCRdb applying MiXCR to the reads. The sample lists about 190,000 distinct CDR3 sequences; approximately 48% were seen once. Sequences were obtained from sorted CD4+, CD8+, or CD8+CD57+ T cells (not recorded which) from PBMCs. The receptors derive from a human donor with aplastic anemia. The CDR3 runs from the conserved cysteine through the conserved F or W. The order of the fields is J gene, D gene, V gene, clone size, CDR3 protein, CDR3 DNA. A D gene is named only where the DNA matches it firmly. Clone size is given for some rows only: seen once, a few or many times, or a class if the clone is expanded.

TRBJ2-2,.,TRBV2,.,CASRQVNTGELFF,TGTGCCAGCCGACAGGTGAACACCGGGGAGCTGTTTTTT
TRBJ2-3,.,TRBV24-1,.,CATSILGDTQYF,TGTGCCACCTCTATCCTGGGGGATACGCAGTATTTT
TRBJ2-2,TRBD2,TRBV10-2,.,CASRQTSGKAGELFF,TGCGCCAGCAGACAGACTAGCGGGAAAGCGGGGGAGCTGTTTTTT
TRBJ1-1,.,TRBV29-1,few,CSVVNTEAFF,TGCAGCGTTGTAAACACTGAAGCTTTCTTT
TRBJ1-5,.,TRBV19,.,CASAGVLQPQHF,TGTGCCAGTGCTGGGGTCCTTCAGCCCCAGCATTTT
TRBJ1-2,.,TRBV11-1,.,CASSFSAILGDYGYTF,TGTGCCAGCAGCTTTTCGGCTATCCTTGGGGACTATGGCTACACCTTC
TRBJ2-7,.,TRBV9,many,CASSVAPGPVYEQYF,TGTGCCAGCAGCGTGGCCCCGGGCCCGGTCTACGAGCAGTACTTC
TRBJ2-4,.,TRBV19,few,CASSIAMHPQGNIQYF,TGTGCCAGTAGTATAGCCATGCACCCTCAGGGAAACATTCAGTACTTC
TRBJ1-1,.,TRBV5-1,many,CASRASPPGRGAFF,TGCGCCAGCAGGGCGAGCCCCCCGGGAAGGGGAGCTTTCTTT
TRBJ2-3,.,TRBV24-1,many,CATSDSPGLHTQYF,TGTGCCACCAGTGATTCCCCGGGACTCCATACGCAGTATTTT
TRBJ2-3,.,TRBV20-1,.,CSAARSGRTDTQYF,TGCAGTGCCGCTAGGTCGGGTCGGACAGATACGCAGTATTTT
TRBJ2-3,.,TRBV10-3,.,CAIGGGASTDTQYF,TGTGCCATCGGGGGGGGGGCTAGCACAGATACGCAGTATTTT
TRBJ1-2,.,TRBV10-3,few,CAISQDSSYGYTF,TGTGCCATCAGTCAGGACAGTTCCTATGGCTACACCTTC
TRBJ2-1,.,TRBV18,few,CASSQGEDEQFF,TGTGCCAGCTCACAGGGGGAGGATGAGCAGTTCTTC
TRBJ2-3,.,TRBV12-3/TRBV12-4,.,CASSSRASDTDTQYF,TGTGCCAGCAGTTCGAGGGCTAGCGATACAGATACGCAGTATTTT
TRBJ2-7,TRBD1,TRBV11-2,many,CASSLGHRGYSYEQYF,TGTGCCAGTAGCTTAGGCCACAGGGGCTACTCCTACGAGCAGTACTTC
TRBJ1-6,.,TRBV15,.,CATSRANSPPHF,TGCGCCACCAGCAGAGCGAATTCACCCCCCCACTTT
TRBJ1-5,.,TRBV14,.,CASSQDLSQPQHF,TGTGCCAGCAGCCAAGATCTATCCCAGCCCCAGCATTTT
TRBJ2-1,.,TRBV4-1,.,CASSQDSPLSSYSEQFF,TGCGCCAGCAGCCAAGATTCACCGCTGAGCTCCTACAGTGAGCAGTTCTTC
TRBJ1-2,.,TRBV10-2,.,CASNGQPYNGYTF,TGCGCCAGCAACGGACAGCCCTACAATGGCTACACCTTC
TRBJ1-2,.,TRBV9,.,CASSKGTYGYTF,TGTGCCAGCAGCAAGGGGACCTATGGCTACACCTTC
TRBJ1-1,.,TRBV19,.,CASRPGTVNTEAFF,TGTGCCAGTAGGCCCGGGACTGTGAACACTGAAGCTTTCTTT
TRBJ1-5,.,TRBV20-1,.,CSARRGLGQPQHF,TGCAGTGCTAGGCGAGGGTTGGGTCAGCCCCAGCATTTT
TRBJ2-4,TRBD1,TRBV18,.,CASSPGTGESNIQYF,TGTGCCAGCTCACCAGGGACAGGGGAATCGAACATTCAGTACTTC
TRBJ1-5,.,TRBV7-9,.,CASTADNQPQHF,TGTGCCAGCACAGCGGACAATCAGCCCCAGCATTTT
TRBJ1-1,TRBD1,TRBV10-3,few,CAINGQDDTEAFF,TGTGCCATCAACGGACAGGACGACACTGAAGCTTTCTTT
TRBJ2-3,.,TRBV3-1,.,CASSQGGTDTQYF,TGTGCCAGCAGCCAAGGAGGGACAGATACGCAGTATTTT
TRBJ1-1,TRBD1,TRBV20-1,.,CSAREDRGLAFF,TGCAGTGCTAGAGAGGACAGGGGCCTCGCTTTCTTT
TRBJ2-7,TRBD1,TRBV12-3/TRBV12-4,many,CASSRFGTGGREQYF,TGTGCCAGCAGCAGGTTCGGGACAGGGGGACGGGAGCAGTACTTC
TRBJ2-7,.,TRBV20-1,.,CSADYGEEGEQYF,TGCAGTGCGGACTACGGGGAGGAGGGCGAGCAGTACTTC
TRBJ1-2,TRBD1,TRBV5-1,many,CASSETGTGVDYTF,TGCGCCAGCAGCGAGACAGGGACAGGGGTCGACTACACCTTC
TRBJ1-2,.,TRBV20-1,many,CSARAALDGGYTF,TGCAGTGCTAGAGCCGCGTTGGACGGTGGCTACACCTTC
TRBJ1-6,.,TRBV19,.,CASSGEIGKDSPLHF,TGTGCCAGTAGTGGTGAGATAGGGAAAGATTCACCCCTCCACTTT
TRBJ2-7,.,TRBV11-2,.,CASSQNLYEQYF,TGTGCCAGCAGCCAAAACCTTTACGAGCAGTACTTC
TRBJ2-7,.,TRBV6-1,many,CASSPHGGRGLGEQYF,TGTGCCAGCAGTCCTCACGGGGGCAGGGGACTCGGCGAGCAGTACTTC
TRBJ1-2,TRBD1,TRBV30,few,CAWSRGTADGYTF,TGTGCCTGGAGTCGTGGGACAGCAGATGGCTACACCTTC
TRBJ2-7,TRBD2,TRBV11-1,.,CASSVVPGGHSFRPHSYEQYF,TGTGCCAGCAGCGTCGTACCGGGAGGACACAGCTTCCGACCACACTCCTACGAGCAGTACTTC
TRBJ2-1,TRBD2,TRBV5-1,many,CASSLLSSGRAYEQFF,TGCGCCAGCAGCTTGTTGTCTAGCGGGAGAGCTTATGAGCAGTTCTTC
TRBJ2-1,TRBD1,TRBV2,.,CASSSDRGYSYNEQFF,TGTGCCAGCAGTTCGGACAGGGGGTACTCCTACAATGAGCAGTTCTTC
TRBJ1-6,.,TRBV5-1,.,CASSLAGELHF,TGCGCCAGCAGCTTGGCCGGGGAGCTCCACTTT
TRBJ1-6,.,TRBV6-1,many,CASSDERGAVGGISPLHF,TGTGCCAGCAGTGACGAGCGAGGAGCGGTCGGGGGTATTTCACCCCTCCACTTT
TRBJ2-1,TRBD2,TRBV5-1,many,CASSYLAGGSSGEQFF,TGCGCCAGCAGCTACCTAGCGGGAGGATCCTCTGGTGAGCAGTTCTTC
TRBJ1-5,.,TRBV5-6,.,CASSLLQGLNQPQHF,TGTGCCAGCAGCTTATTACAGGGACTCAATCAGCCCCAGCATTTT
TRBJ2-7,.,TRBV6-1,.,CASTRGGHYEQYF,TGTGCCAGCACCCGTGGGGGACACTACGAGCAGTACTTC
TRBJ2-5,.,TRBV9,.,CASSFGLGQETQYF,TGTGCCAGCAGCTTTGGGCTGGGGCAGGAGACCCAGTACTTC
TRBJ2-7,.,TRBV6-1,many,CASSVEGYEQYF,TGTGCCAGCAGTGTCGAAGGCTACGAGCAGTACTTC
TRBJ2-5,.,TRBV2,once,CASKGQETQYF,TGTGCCAGCAAGGGGCAAGAGACCCAGTACTTC
TRBJ1-5,TRBD1,TRBV24-1,.,CATSDHRGSQPQHF,TGTGCCACCAGTGATCACAGGGGCAGCCAGCCCCAGCATTTT
TRBJ2-1,.,TRBV4-1,few,CASSQTFGTGSYNEQFF,TGCGCCAGCAGCCAAACGTTTGGGACCGGATCTTACAATGAGCAGTTCTTC
TRBJ2-3,TRBD2,TRBV4-1,.,CASSQGASGRTDTQYF,TGCGCCAGCAGCCAAGGTGCTAGCGGGAGGACAGATACGCAGTATTTT
TRBJ1-2,.,TRBV29-1,once,CSALGDGLGEYYGYTF,TGCAGTGCGCTGGGGGACGGACTGGGAGAATACTATGGCTACACCTTC
TRBJ1-3,TRBD1,TRBV13,many,CASSLRGQGGNTIYF,TGTGCCAGCAGCTTACGGGGACAGGGAGGAAACACCATATATTTT
TRBJ1-2,.,TRBV2,once,CASSSEGGAGGYTF,TGTGCCAGCAGTTCCGAGGGGGGGGCCGGTGGCTACACCTTC
TRBJ2-5,TRBD2,TRBV25-1,.,CASSTGTSFGQETQYF,TGTGCCAGCAGCACCGGGACTAGCTTTGGGCAAGAGACCCAGTACTTC
TRBJ1-2,.,TRBV25-1,few,CASSEGGPNYGYTF,TGTGCCAGCAGTGAGGGGGGCCCTAACTATGGCTACACCTTC
TRBJ2-3,TRBD2,TRBV10-3,.,CAISESMLAGGLGTQYF,TGTGCCATCAGTGAGTCTATGCTAGCGGGGGGTCTGGGTACGCAGTATTTT
TRBJ1-2,.,TRBV2,medium-sized,CASSSGAYGYTF,TGTGCCAGCAGTTCTGGAGCCTATGGCTACACCTTC